This TCR beta chain was sequenced for a study of post-analysis software for immune sequencing data. For the study at large: In terms of disease course, relapsing-remitting, secondary progressive and progressive-relapsing multiple sclerosis were included. Study-wide findings and caveats: Diversity measured as normalized Chao1 was significantly lower in multiple sclerosis patients than in controls. Batch-matched samples strongly co-clustered by F measure. Roughly 5 TRBV segments (TRBV5-6, TRBV5-1 and TRBV20-1 among them) occurred more frequently in patients than in controls.

Unique molecular identifiers tagged the TCR beta cDNA libraries. T cells, roughly 0.85 to 10 million of them, yielded some 510,000 cDNA molecules. TCRdb recomputed calls from the PCR reads with MiXCR, one row per CDR3 protein. The sample carries about 820,000 distinct CDR3 sequences, approximately 53% recorded once. CDR3 size: 15 residues. Trimming removed 5 bases from V and 0 bases from J, with 11 bases in between. Of note for this clonotype: Its cognate antigen is unknown.

The receptor was derived from a girl aged 10-17 years with multiple sclerosis. This chain links TRBV12-3 or TRBV12-4 with TRBJ2-1, with D tentatively TRBD2 (5 bases). The source material was blood. The CDR3 reads CASSDSASSYNEQFF. CDR3 nucleotides: TGTGCCAGCAGTGATAGCGCGAGCTCCTACAATGAGCAGTTCTTC.